This T cell receptor beta chain was found in a study of a mutant IDH1 vaccine in newly diagnosed glioma. The ends were cut back, 1 base at V and 8 bases at J, with 15 bases in the middle. CDR3 size: 14 residues. Germline CDR1 is SGHVS and CDR2 is FNYEAQ. The table came from immunoSEQ multiplex PCR; TCRdb's copy has only in-frame clones and leaves some out. The table records roughly 26,000 clones, around four fifths of them present only once. A remark on this clone: Its antigen is currently unknown.

Stated time point: week 35, safety follow-up. Every vaccination contained 300 ug of the mutant IDH1 20-mer peptide and was paired with topical imiquimod. This TCR came from a man aged 25-40 years with glioma. The chain couples TRBV7-6 to TRBJ2-7; D is possibly TRBD1 or TRBD2 (5 bases each). The sample in question was PBMCs, obtained from a glioma patient whose treatment included an IDH1 peptide vaccine. In DNA, the CDR3 is TGTGCCAGCAGCTTAGTTTCGGCAGGGAGTAAGCAGTACTTC. It yields the protein CASSLVSAGSKQYF.